Shown below are 10 T cell receptor beta chains from a single sample sequenced in a study of CD8+ T cells in alopecia areata (dated by TCRdb to 2016 to 2018). Cells from pooled mouse cutaneous lymph nodes were stained for CD4, CD8alpha, NKG2D, NKG2ACE and other markers and then sorted on a BD Influx. Receptor libraries were prepared by the immunoSEQ multiplex PCR assay. To provide template for TCR sequencing, every sample had RNA extracted and reverse transcribed into cDNA. Entries here come from immuneACCESS through TCRdb and include only in-frame sequences with V and J called. Some clones fail to appear in such tables; in the studies checked, an unresolved V gene covers under half of the shortfall, and the cause of the remainder is unknown. The sample comprises 290,000 or so clones, and every one was counted more than once. The ten largest clonotypes hold about 1.1% of the sample. The sequencing sample was made of CD4+ T cells sorted from a lymph node. The receptors were gathered from a C3H/HeJ mouse with alopecia areata. This mouse strain carries MHC haplotype H2-k.

The table lists this clone with a few counts. Gene names are the mouse ones. The DNA ends 4 residues before the CDR3 does, and the rest of the CDR3 is filled in from the germline J gene. The rearrangement links TRBV13-2 to TRBJ2-2; tentative D call: TRBD1 (8 bases). The V and J ends lost 2 bases and 6 bases respectively, with 11 bases between them. This CDR3 has 14 amino acids. Germline V gene lookup returns CDR1 NNHNN and CDR2 SYGAGS (reference sequence). The CDR3: CASGEQGGAGQLYF. The DNA read from the CDR3 is TGTGCCAGCGGTGAACAGGGGGGGGCCGGG.

On this clone: Mouse names are used for the genes. The sequence runs out 4 residues before the end of the CDR3; the remainder is reconstructed from the germline J gene. In the same sample, other DNA sequences code for this CDR3. This chain connects TRBV5 to TRBJ2-1, with 7 bases identical to TRBD1. This CDR3 contains 13 residues. Per germline, CDR1 LGHNA and CDR2 YNLKQL (reference sequence). Trimming at V came to 4 bases and at J to 6 bases, leaving 3 bases not matched to a gene. CDR3 region: CASSPRQGAEQFF. The DNA read from the CDR3 is TGTGCCAGCAGCCCCCGACAGGGTGCT.

This clone has only a few counts. Genes and germline come from the mouse. The CDR3 goes on 4 residues after the read ends, and that part is filled in from the germline J gene. The chain has TRBV13-3 and TRBJ1-2, with D possibly matching TRBD1 (6 bases). Germline V gene sequence: CDR1 NNHDY, CDR2 SYVADS. This CDR3 is 14 amino acids long. The CDR3 loop is CASSPDWGGDDYTF. The CDR3 bases that were read are TGTGCCAGCAGCCCTGACTGGGGGGGCGAC.

Comments on this clone: The germline and genes are mouse ones. The same CDR3 is also encoded by other DNA sequences in this sample. CDR3 residues: CASSQEGDWGYEQYF. CDR3 bases read: TGTGCCAGCAGCCAAGAGGGAGACTGGGGGTAT. V usage is TRBV5 and J usage is TRBJ2-7; 9 bases map to TRBD2. The observed sequence ends 4 residues before the CDR3 terminus, with the missing tail filled in from the germline J gene. This CDR3 spans 15 amino acids. Germline-derived CDR1 and CDR2 are LGHNA and YNLKQL (reference sequence).

As concerns this clone: The genes are named according to mouse. From the germline J gene comes the end of the CDR3, since the read stops 4 residues before it. V is TRBV31 and J is TRBJ2-2, with 9 positions matching TRBD2. Trimming removed 3 bases from V and 4 bases from J; junction bases left unmatched: 9. Per germline, CDR1 GKSSPN and CDR2 SITVG. This CDR3 comprises 16 residues. CDR3 residues: CAWSRLGEGGTGQLYF. CDR3 DNA, as far as it was read: TGTGCCTGGAGCCGACTGGGGGAAGGGGGCACCGGG.

This clone came up a few times. A clone one base away is much larger, so this may be a read error. Mouse germline and gene names are used. Read coverage stops 4 residues before the CDR3 terminus; the germline J gene supplies the remainder. Other DNA variants within this sample encode the same CDR3. This sequence joins TRBV13-2 and TRBJ1-2; weak D call: TRBD1 (5 bases). CDR3 length: 14 amino acids. Trimming left V 2 bases short and J 0 bases short, with 8 bases between. Germline assignment: CDR1 NNHNN and CDR2 SYGAGS (reference sequence). Incomplete CDR3 DNA: TGTGCCAGCGGTGAGGGGGGGGCAAACTCC. It yields the protein CASGEGGANS. The whole CDR3 is CASGEGGANSDYTF.

For this clone: The germline and genes are mouse ones. The sequenced fragment ends 4 residues before the CDR3 boundary, so the rest is inferred from the germline J gene. V and J are TRBV5 and TRBJ2-3; 9 nucleotides align to TRBD2. The junction had 4 bases not matched to a gene; V was cut back by 2 bases and J by 1 base. The V gene's germline CDR1 is LGHNA and CDR2 YNLKQL (reference sequence). This CDR3 has 16 residues. The CDR3 protein is CASSQMGGRGAETLYF. The CDR3 DNA, read in part, is TGTGCCAGCAGCCAAATGGGGGGGCGGGGTGCAGAA.

This clone was seen ten or more times. Genes and germline are mouse. The read comes to an end 4 residues before the CDR3 does, leaving the germline J gene to fill in the end. Other DNA sequences in this specimen translate into the identical CDR3. The chain links TRBV13-1 to TRBJ2-5; 11 bases agree with TRBD2. The germline gives CDR1 NSHNY, CDR2 SYGAGN. V shed 3 bases, J shed 0 bases, and the junction held 3 bases outside the gene matches. The CDR3 extends over 16 amino acids. The CDR3 reads CASSGGLGVNQDTQYF. Partial CDR3 DNA: TGTGCCAGCAGTGGGGGACTGGGGGTTAACCAAGAC.

A remark on this clone: Genes here carry mouse names. The CDR3 end lies 4 residues beyond the end of the read and is filled in from the germline J gene. Different DNA sequences within this sample yield the same CDR3. This chain uses TRBV13-3 with TRBJ2-3; D may be TRBD1 (5 bases). The CDR3 has 13 amino acids. Per germline, CDR1 NNHDY and CDR2 SYVADS. Trimming removed 2 bases at V and 3 bases at J, with 7 bases between. CDR3 DNA (partial): TGTGCCAGCAGTGACAGGGAAGCAGAA. Translating it yields CASSDREAE. The CDR3 reads in full as CASSDREAETLYF.

This clone was counted only a few times. Mouse gene names and germline throughout. The read halts 4 residues ahead of the CDR3 end, with the missing end drawn from the germline J gene. Different DNA sequences within this sample yield the same CDR3. The V call is TRBV13-2, the J call TRBJ2-7, with 11 bases matching TRBD2. Germline trimming cut 5 bases from V and 0 bases from J; bases unmatched to any gene: 1. This CDR3 has 14 amino acids. Germline V gene sequence: CDR1 NNHNN, CDR2 SYGAGS (reference sequence). The CDR3 bases that were read are TGTGCCAGCGGGGGACTGGGGGTCTCCTAT. This codes for CASGGLGVSY. The complete CDR3 protein is CASGGLGVSYEQYF.